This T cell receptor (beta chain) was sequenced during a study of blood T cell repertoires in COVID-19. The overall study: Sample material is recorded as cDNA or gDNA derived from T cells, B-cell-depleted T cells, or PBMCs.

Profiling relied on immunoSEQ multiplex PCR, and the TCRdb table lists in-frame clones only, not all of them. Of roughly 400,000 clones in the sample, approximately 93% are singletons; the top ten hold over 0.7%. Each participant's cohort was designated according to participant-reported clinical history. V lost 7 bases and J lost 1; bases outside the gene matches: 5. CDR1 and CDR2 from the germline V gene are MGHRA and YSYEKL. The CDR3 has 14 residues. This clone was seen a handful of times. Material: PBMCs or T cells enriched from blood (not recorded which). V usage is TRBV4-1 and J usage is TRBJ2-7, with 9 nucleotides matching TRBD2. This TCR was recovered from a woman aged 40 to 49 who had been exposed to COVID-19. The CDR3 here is CASNFSGRSYEQYF. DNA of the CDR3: TGCGCCAGCAACTTTAGCGGGAGATCCTACGAGCAGTACTTC.